Following are 22 T cell receptor beta chains from one sample sequenced in a study of blood T cell repertoires in COVID-19. Produced via immunoSEQ multiplex PCR; TCRdb's table is partial and in-frame only. The sample has 52,000 or so clones, under 80% seen once. The sequenced sample consisted of peripheral blood. The receptor source for this set is a human donor in a cohort sampled during active COVID-19.

This sequence joins TRBV18 and TRBJ2-1, with 7 bases that match TRBD2. The CDR3 contains 16 residues. The germline CDR1 and CDR2 sequences are KGHSH and LQKENI. The ends lost 1 base at V and 7 bases at J; junction bases unmatched: 10. CDR3 DNA: TGTGCCAGCTCACCACGGGGCGTAGCGGGTGGTAATGAGCAGTTCTTC. This translates into CASSPRGVAGGNEQFF.

The chain combines TRBV15 with TRBJ1-2, with 11 bases that match TRBD1. V dropped 2 bases and J dropped 1; count of bases not matched to a gene: 6. The germline CDR1 and CDR2 sequences are LNHNV and YYDKDF (reference sequence). This CDR3 has 17 amino acids. Here the CDR3 reads CATSRPGTGGSNYGYTF. The CDR3 nucleotides read TGTGCCACCAGCAGACCCGGGACAGGGGGAAGTAACTATGGCTACACCTTC.

This sequence joins TRBV27 and TRBJ1-2; tentatively, D is TRBD1 (5 bases). Trimming took 0 bases from V and 6 from J, leaving 14 bases between them. In germline, CDR1 is MNHEY, CDR2 SMNVEV (reference sequence). This CDR3 has 15 amino acids. The CDR3 DNA is TGTGCCAGCAGTTTATCAGGGAGGGGAAGAGATGGCTACACCTTC. It specifies CASSLSGRGRDGYTF.

This clone occurred once. J is TRBJ1-2 and V is TRBV6-5, with TRBD1 matching 8 bases. This CDR3 is built from 13 residues. V gave up 7 bases and J gave up 3 bases; unmatched junction bases: 4. Germline V gene lookup returns CDR1 MNHEY and CDR2 SVGAGI. The CDR3 DNA sequence: TGTGCCAGCACCGGGGGACAGGACTATGGCTACACCTTC. It is translated as CASTGGQDYGYTF.

The chain carries TRBV6-5 and TRBJ1-5; tentatively, D is TRBD1 (6 bases). There are 13 residues in the CDR3. V was clipped by 6 bases and J by 3 bases, with 9 bases between them. In germline, CDR1 is MNHEY, CDR2 SVGAGI. CDR3 bases: TGTGCCAGCAGGGACAGCTACAATCAGCCCCAGCATTTT. Amino acids: CASRDSYNQPQHF.

A few counts support this clone. CDR3: CSAAPGQGDNEQYF. The CDR3 region has the DNA TGCAGCGCGGCGCCTGGACAGGGGGACAACGAGCAGTACTTC. The J gene is TRBJ2-7, the V gene TRBV29-1; 10 bases align to TRBD1. The germline gives CDR1 SQVTM, CDR2 ANQGSEA. J was trimmed by 5 bases and V by 7 bases; bases with no gene match: 11. The CDR3 runs 14 residues.

The chain uses TRBV7-2 and TRBJ2-7, with D tentatively TRBD1 (6 bases). The CDR3 sequence is 14 residues long. Germline values: CDR1 SGHTA, CDR2 FQGNSA. Deletions cut 0 bases from V and 2 bases from J, with 8 bases between. CDR3 protein: CASSLAAGAYEQYF. The CDR3 region has the DNA TGTGCCAGCAGCTTAGCGGCAGGGGCCTACGAGCAGTACTTC.

The J gene is TRBJ1-3, the V gene TRBV6-2 or TRBV6-3; D gene unclear. The CDR3 is 14 amino acids. V was cut by 6 bases and J by 0 bases, with 9 bases left in between. Germline V gene sequence: CDR1 MNHEY, CDR2 SVGEGT. CDR3 coding DNA: TGTGCCAGCAGCGGACTGTCCTCTGGAAACACCATATATTTT. It yields the protein CASSGLSSGNTIYF.

The chain joins TRBV9 to TRBJ2-7, with TRBD1 matching over 7 bases. Germline CDR1 SGDLS, CDR2 YYNGEE. Trimming cost V 4 bases and J 2 bases; bases outside gene matches: 6. The CDR3 runs 14 residues. The CDR3 here is CASSHDRVPYEQYF. The CDR3 bases are TGTGCCAGCAGCCATGACAGGGTCCCCTACGAGCAGTACTTC.

The rearrangement joins TRBV7-2 to TRBJ2-7, with D perhaps matching TRBD1 (5 bases). Trimming stripped 8 bases from V and 0 bases from J, with 14 bases between. Germline V gene lookup returns CDR1 SGHTA and CDR2 FQGNSA. There are 14 residues in the CDR3. CDR3 protein: CASGAPASSYEQYF. For the CDR3, the DNA is TGTGCCAGCGGGGCGCCAGCGAGCTCCTACGAGCAGTACTTC. Based on the CDR3 plus reference TRBV7-2 and TRBJ2-7, the full variable domain is GAGVSQSPSNKVTEKGKDVELRCDPISGHTALYWYRQSLGQGLEFLIYFQGNSAPDKSGLPSDRFSAERTGGSVSTLTIQRTQQEDSAVYLCASGAPASSYEQYFGPGTRLTVT.

The chain uses TRBV28 and TRBJ2-7; TRBD2 matches 9 bases. The CDR3 sequence is 16 residues long. Germline-derived CDR1 and CDR2 are MDHEN and SYDVKM. V lost 6 bases to trimming and J lost 1 base; unmatched junction nucleotides: 10. The CDR3 DNA is TGTGCCAGCAGAGACGGGACTAGCTTACCTTCCTACGAGCAGTACTTC. Its protein product is CASRDGTSLPSYEQYF.

The chain carries TRBV5-1 and TRBJ1-2; TRBD1 aligns across 11 bases. With V trimmed by 3 bases and J by 4 bases, 5 bases remained unmatched. The CDR3 is made up of 15 amino acids. Germline assignment: CDR1 SGHRS and CDR2 YFSETQ. CDR3 residues: CASSSPGQGAYGYTF. CDR3 DNA: TGCGCCAGCAGCTCGCCAGGACAGGGGGCCTATGGCTACACCTTC.

This clone has only a few counts. J is TRBJ1-1 and V is TRBV27, with a weak D call TRBD1 (6 bases). CDR1 is MNHEY, CDR2 SMNVEV, per germline (reference sequence). The CDR3 has 17 amino acids. Trimming took 1 base from V and 4 from J, leaving 19 bases between them. The CDR3 DNA follows: TGTGCCAGCAGTTTATACCCCAGCTCACAGGGTTCCACTGAAGCTTTCTTT. Translation gives CASSLYPSSQGSTEAFF.

This clone was counted a single time. Other DNA sequences within the sample encode an identical CDR3. The gene calls are TRBV3-1 (or the pseudogene TRBV3-2) and TRBJ1-1; D is unclear. The CDR3 consists of 11 residues. Germline assignment: CDR1 LGHDT and CDR2 YNNKEL (reference sequence). Trimming stripped 6 bases from V and 5 bases from J, with 7 bases between. The CDR3 DNA reads as TGTGCCAGCAGAGGAGGGACTGAAGCTTTCTTT. Encoded protein: CASRGGTEAFF.

The chain combines TRBV3-1 (or the pseudogene TRBV3-2) with TRBJ2-7, with D unclear. The germline V and J ends were trimmed by 0 bases and 5 bases, with 8 bases remaining between them. The CDR3 length is 13 residues. Germline-derived CDR1 and CDR2 are LGHDT and YNNKEL (reference sequence). In DNA, the CDR3 is TGTGCCAGCAGCCAAGATATCCCCCACGAGCAGTACTTC. Its protein is CASSQDIPHEQYF.

This rearrangement joins TRBV27 to TRBJ2-7; D gene uncertain. Trimming cost V 6 bases and J 6 bases, with 12 bases left between them. This CDR3 comprises 12 residues. Germline loops: CDR1 MNHEY, CDR2 SMNVEV (reference sequence). CDR3 region: CASRSYSGEQYF. DNA for the CDR3: TGTGCCAGCAGGAGCTACTCGGGCGAGCAGTACTTC.

The V and J genes are TRBV5-6 and TRBJ2-7; 10 bases fit TRBD2. Looked up from germline, CDR1 is SGHDT and CDR2 is YYEEEE. CDR3 length: 14 amino acids. Trimming removed 4 bases from V and 3 bases from J; junction bases left unmatched: 4. CDR3 region: CASSDGLADYEQYF. The CDR3 region has the DNA TGTGCCAGCAGCGACGGACTAGCGGACTACGAGCAGTACTTC.

This clone was counted only a few times. The CDR3 loop is CASSTGTPNYGYTF. The CDR3, as DNA: TGTGCCAGTAGTACCGGGACACCTAACTATGGCTACACCTTC. The rearrangement links TRBV19 to TRBJ1-2, with a weak D call TRBD1 (6 bases). The CDR3 runs to 14 residues. Germline assignment: CDR1 LNHDA and CDR2 SQIVND (reference sequence). With 4 bases removed from V and 0 bases from J, the gap between germline ends came to 9 bases.

J is TRBJ1-5 and V is TRBV30, with D unclear. V shed 0 bases and J shed 2 bases, with 14 bases lying between them. Germline V gene data show CDR1 as GTSNPN and CDR2 as SVGIG (reference sequence). The CDR3 consists of 16 residues. Here the CDR3 reads CAWSVGGPGGNQPQHF. CDR3 in DNA: TGTGCCTGGAGTGTTGGAGGACCTGGGGGCAATCAGCCCCAGCATTTT.

On this clone: A read error may account for a junction end that differs from germline. V usage is TRBV5-4 and J usage is TRBJ1-1, with a tentative D call TRBD1 (5 bases). The germline V gene encodes CDR1 SGHNT and CDR2 YYREEE (reference sequence). The CDR3 has 14 residues. This CDR3 reads CATSLGAEPVGAFF. For the CDR3, the DNA is TGTGCCACCAGCCTAGGGGCAGAGCCGGTGGGAGCTTTCTTT.

This clone occurred once. J is TRBJ2-7 and V is TRBV11-2; no clear D. Per germline, CDR1 SGHAT and CDR2 FQNNGV. The CDR3 is 14 residues long. V lost 3 bases and J lost 3, with 12 bases in between. Here the CDR3 reads CASSFGSTGYEQYF. The CDR3 nucleotides read TGTGCCAGCAGCTTTGGCTCGACGGGCTACGAGCAGTACTTC.

The gene calls are TRBV7-9 and TRBJ1-4, with D perhaps matching TRBD1 (5 bases). In germline, CDR1 is SEHNR, CDR2 FQNEAQ (reference sequence). The length of the CDR3 is 14 residues. Trimming pared 3 bases from V and 4 bases from J, leaving 9 bases between. The CDR3 sequence: CASSFPGGNEKLFF. In DNA, the CDR3 is TGTGCCAGCAGCTTTCCGGGGGGTAATGAAAAACTGTTTTTT.